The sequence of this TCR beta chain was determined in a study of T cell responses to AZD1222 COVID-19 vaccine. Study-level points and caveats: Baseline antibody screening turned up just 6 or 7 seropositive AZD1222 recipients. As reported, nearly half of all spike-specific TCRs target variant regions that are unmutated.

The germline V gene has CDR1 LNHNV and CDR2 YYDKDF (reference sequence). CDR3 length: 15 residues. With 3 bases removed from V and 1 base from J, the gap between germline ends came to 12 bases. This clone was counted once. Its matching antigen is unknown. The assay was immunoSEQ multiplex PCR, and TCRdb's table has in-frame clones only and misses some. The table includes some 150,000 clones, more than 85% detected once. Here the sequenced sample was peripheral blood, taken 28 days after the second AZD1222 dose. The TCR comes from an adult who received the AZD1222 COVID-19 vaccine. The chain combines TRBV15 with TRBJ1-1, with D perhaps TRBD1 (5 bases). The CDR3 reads CATSREVTGNTEAFF. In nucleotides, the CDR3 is TGTGCCACCAGCAGGGAAGTTACAGGGAACACTGAAGCTTTCTTT.